A selection of T cell receptor beta chains follows, all from one sample in a study of blood T cell repertoires in COVID-19. TCRdb's table, derived via immunoSEQ multiplex PCR, lists solely in-frame clones and lacks some. The data show roughly 84,000 clones, with approximately 71% seen just once and about 4% held by the top ten. Sequencing input: peripheral blood. These receptor sequences come from a woman in her forties or fifties with acute or convalescent COVID-19. CDR3s include the opening cysteine and the closing phenylalanine or tryptophan. Clone size is shown for a subset of rows, as once, few, many or a class of expanded clone.

v_call clone_size cdr3_aa
TRBV27 - CASSLDRGSDEKLFF
TRBV18 - CASSSGLRNSPLHF
TRBV19 - CASSRAVNTGELFF
TRBV2 - CASSEPWASPRREDTQYF
TRBV5-5 few CASSLERVTEAFF
TRBV21-1 - CASILGGAEAFF
TRBV9 once CASSRDSPYEQYF
TRBV7-2 - CASSFQGARTEAFF
TRBV5-1 few CASSGKTGRDSYGYTF
TRBV4-1 - CASSPNRGQATSNYGYTF
TRBV14 - CASSQNSGRSYGYTF
TRBV3-1/TRBV3-2 once CASSRGGLAFGETQYF
TRBV28 - CASSGGTGAPYEQYF
TRBV28 - CASSKRRLAGGPETQYF
TRBV5-1 - CASSPQGRSGGDEQFF
TRBV7-2 - CASSPDRSSYEQYF
TRBV7-2 - CASSLLVVGTAAGYTF
TRBV3-1/TRBV3-2 - CASSHRQSNQPQHF
TRBV5-5 - CASQGGAVETQYF
TRBV4-1 - CASSQGPGLAAEETQYF
TRBV5-1 - CASSLPMPGLTFF
TRBV27 - CTSSRTGTTYEQYF
TRBV9 - CASSPSGGAKTGELFF
TRBV30 - CAWSGRVANYGYTF
TRBV6-6 - CASSGEPRGTEAFF
TRBV28 - CASPGVPGELFF
TRBV19 - CASSSSGATDTQYF
TRBV5-1 - CASSFWASGGNEQFF
TRBV7-2 once CASSISTGGNEAFF
TRBV4-3 - CASSQESRGTEAFF
TRBV6-5 - CASEVSRQGVYEQYF
TRBV2 few CASSGGGVVGEQFF
TRBV29-1 once CSVGEVSQPQHF
TRBV7-9 - CASTLEGASEQFF
TRBV6-5 - CAGGQTNTEAFF
TRBV5-6 - CASSSPGQGRGEQFF
TRBV27 - CASSIFGGVSGTGSPEEQYF
TRBV6-5 - CASRTENNSPLHF
TRBV7-9 - CASSLREGQYF
TRBV5-6 few CASTTATTSGNTIYF
TRBV19 few CASSADRYNGYTF
TRBV18 - CASSPRGVNTEAFF
TRBV6-1 - CASSEPGELSPLHF
TRBV2 - CASSDLGPNNSPLHF
TRBV19 once CASSTPGQDYEQYF
TRBV5-8 - CASSLVRQGGNEQYF
TRBV6-5 - CASNQDRAIGYTF
TRBV4-1 - CASSLGGLAGSTDTQYF
TRBV28 - CASSFGASYGYTF
TRBV11-2 - CASSQGLAGVTDTQYF
TRBV11-2 - CASSPGVGNIQYF
TRBV6-6 - CASTNSRGGTQYF
TRBV3-1/TRBV3-2 - CASSPSGDTQYF
TRBV14 few CASSQEAGRFSGNTIYF
TRBV3-1/TRBV3-2 - CASSQAKGAQPQHF
TRBV6-5 - CASRGTNTEAFF
TRBV4-3 - CASSQAVGATGYTF
TRBV19 - CASSIGFIGGSPLHF
TRBV19 - CASSSPRGGWGIEREAFF